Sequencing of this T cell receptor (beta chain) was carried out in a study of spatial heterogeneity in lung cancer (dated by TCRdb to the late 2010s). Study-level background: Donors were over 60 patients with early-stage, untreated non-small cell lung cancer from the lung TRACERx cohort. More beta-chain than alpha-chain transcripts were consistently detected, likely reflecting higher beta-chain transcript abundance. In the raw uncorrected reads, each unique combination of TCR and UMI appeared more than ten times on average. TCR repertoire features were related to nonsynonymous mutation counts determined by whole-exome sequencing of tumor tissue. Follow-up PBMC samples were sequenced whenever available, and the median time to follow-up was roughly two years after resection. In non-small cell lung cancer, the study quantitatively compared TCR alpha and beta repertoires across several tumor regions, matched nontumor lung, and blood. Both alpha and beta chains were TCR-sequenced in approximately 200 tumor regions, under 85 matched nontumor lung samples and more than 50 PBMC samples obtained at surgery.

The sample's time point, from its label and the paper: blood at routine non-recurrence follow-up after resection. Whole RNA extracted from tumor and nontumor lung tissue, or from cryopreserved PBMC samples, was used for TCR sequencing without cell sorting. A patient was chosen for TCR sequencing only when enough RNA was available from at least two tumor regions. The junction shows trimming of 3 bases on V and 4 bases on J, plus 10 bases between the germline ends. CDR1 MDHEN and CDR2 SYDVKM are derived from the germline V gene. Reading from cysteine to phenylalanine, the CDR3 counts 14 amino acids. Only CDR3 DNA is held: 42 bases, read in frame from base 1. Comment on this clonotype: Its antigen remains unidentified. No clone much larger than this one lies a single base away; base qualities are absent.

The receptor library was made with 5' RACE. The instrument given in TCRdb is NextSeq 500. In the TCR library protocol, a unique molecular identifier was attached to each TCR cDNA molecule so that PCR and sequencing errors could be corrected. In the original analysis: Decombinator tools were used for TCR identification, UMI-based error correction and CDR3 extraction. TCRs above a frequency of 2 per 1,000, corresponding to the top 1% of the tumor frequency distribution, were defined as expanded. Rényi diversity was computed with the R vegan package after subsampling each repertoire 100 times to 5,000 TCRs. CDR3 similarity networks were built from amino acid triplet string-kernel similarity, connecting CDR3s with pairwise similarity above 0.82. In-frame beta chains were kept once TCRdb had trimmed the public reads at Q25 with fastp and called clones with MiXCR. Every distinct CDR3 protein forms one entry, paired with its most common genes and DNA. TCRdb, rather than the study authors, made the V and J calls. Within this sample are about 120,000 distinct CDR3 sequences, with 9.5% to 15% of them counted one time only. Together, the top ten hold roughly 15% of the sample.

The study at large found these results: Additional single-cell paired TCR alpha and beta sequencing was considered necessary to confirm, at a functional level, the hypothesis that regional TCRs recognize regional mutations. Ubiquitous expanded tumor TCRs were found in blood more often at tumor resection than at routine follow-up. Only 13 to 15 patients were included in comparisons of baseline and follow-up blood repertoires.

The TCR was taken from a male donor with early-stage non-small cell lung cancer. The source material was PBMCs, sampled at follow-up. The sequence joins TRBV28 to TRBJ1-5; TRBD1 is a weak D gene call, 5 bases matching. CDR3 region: CASSLGGVNQPQHF. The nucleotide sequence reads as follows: TGTGCCAGCAGTTTGGGGGGGGTTAATCAGCCCCAGCATTTT.